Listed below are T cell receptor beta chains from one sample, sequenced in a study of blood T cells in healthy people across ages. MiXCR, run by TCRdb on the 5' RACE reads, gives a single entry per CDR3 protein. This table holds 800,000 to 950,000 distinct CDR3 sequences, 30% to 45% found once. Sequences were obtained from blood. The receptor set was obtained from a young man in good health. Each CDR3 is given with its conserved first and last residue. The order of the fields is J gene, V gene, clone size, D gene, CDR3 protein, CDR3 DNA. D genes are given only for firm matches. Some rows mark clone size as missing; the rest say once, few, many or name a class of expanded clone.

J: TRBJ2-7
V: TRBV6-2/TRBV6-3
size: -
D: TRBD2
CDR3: CAGSGLGQRGSYEQYF
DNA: TGTGCCGGCAGCGGCCTAGGCCAGCGGGGCTCCTACGAGCAGTACTTC

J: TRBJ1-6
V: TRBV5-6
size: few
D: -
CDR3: CASSERRDSPLHF
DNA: TGTGCCAGCAGTGAGCGGCGGGATTCACCCCTCCACTTT

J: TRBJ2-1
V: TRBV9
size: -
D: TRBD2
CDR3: CASSQAGGGYNEQFF
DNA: TGTGCCAGCAGCCAAGCGGGGGGGGGCTACAATGAGCAGTTCTTC

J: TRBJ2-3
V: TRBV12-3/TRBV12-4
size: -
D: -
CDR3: CATRGVPDTQYF
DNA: TGTGCCACCAGGGGTGTCCCAGATACGCAGTATTTT

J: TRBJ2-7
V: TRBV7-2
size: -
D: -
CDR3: CASSSKPQGAYNEQYF
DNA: TGTGCCAGCAGCTCGAAACCACAGGGAGCGTACAATGAGCAGTACTTC

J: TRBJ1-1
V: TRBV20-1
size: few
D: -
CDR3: CSARDPGGSGGTEAFF
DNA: TGCAGTGCTAGAGATCCGGGGGGCTCTGGAGGCACTGAAGCTTTCTTT

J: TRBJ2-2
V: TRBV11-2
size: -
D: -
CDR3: CASSLSRGGNTGELFF
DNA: TGTGCCAGCAGTTTAAGCAGGGGAGGGAACACCGGGGAGCTGTTTTTT

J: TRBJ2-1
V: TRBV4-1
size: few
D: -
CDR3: CAGSQAISNEQFF
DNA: TGCGCCGGCAGCCAAGCGATTAGCAATGAGCAGTTCTTC

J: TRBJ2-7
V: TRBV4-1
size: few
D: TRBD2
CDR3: CASSQVFGPGLAGGKVNNEQYF
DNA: TGCGCCAGCAGCCAAGTCTTTGGACCGGGACTAGCGGGGGGGAAAGTAAACAATGAGCAGTACTTC

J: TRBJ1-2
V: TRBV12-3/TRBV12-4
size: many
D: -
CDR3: CASSFTGIHYGYTF
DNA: TGTGCCAGCAGTTTCACCGGGATCCACTATGGCTACACCTTC